One TCR beta chain is described in this entry. The sample originates from a study of blood T cell repertoires in COVID-19. About the study: Sample material is recorded as cDNA or gDNA derived from T cells, B-cell-depleted T cells, or PBMCs.

Trimming took off 3 bases at V and 0 bases at J, with 8 bases between the two ends. This CDR3 is 15 amino acids long. Germline V gives CDR1 SGHAT, CDR2 FQNNGV. The method was immunoSEQ multiplex PCR; TCRdb's version includes in-frame clones alone and lacks a portion of them. This sample has about 400,000 clones, with 88% found just once. The receptor was isolated from a woman aged 40 to 50 with acute COVID-19. The chain couples TRBV11-2 to TRBJ1-4; D remains ambiguous. The sample consisted of PBMCs or T cells enriched from blood (not recorded which). The CDR3 DNA reads TGTGCCAGCAGCTTCCTATACGCAACTAATGAAAAACTGTTTTTT. This translates into CASSFLYATNEKLFF.